The 13 T cell receptor beta chains given below trace back to one sample, sequenced in a study of cytomegalovirus exposure and HLA in healthy donors. 13 Jbeta primers and 60 Vbeta primers were used for the PCR. Here immunoSEQ multiplex PCR was the method, and the copy in TCRdb shows in-frame clones only, minus some. The repertoire holds 150,000 or so clones, with 70% to 80% as singletons. Sequenced sample: PBMCs. These receptors all stem from a woman aged 40 to 50 in good health and CMV-seronegative.

The V gene is TRBV6-1, the J gene TRBJ2-1, with 10 bases identical to TRBD2. With 2 bases clipped from V and 6 bases from J, the junction kept 4 bases outside the gene matches. The CDR3 is made up of 15 amino acids. Per the germline V gene, CDR1 is MNHNS and CDR2 is SASEGT. The CDR3 sequence is CASSESLAGVNEQFF. The CDR3 region has the DNA TGTGCCAGCAGTGAATCCCTAGCGGGGGTCAATGAGCAGTTCTTC.

V usage is TRBV6-6 and J usage is TRBJ2-3, with 8 positions matching TRBD1. Trimming cost V 2 bases and J 6 bases; bases outside gene matches: 1. Germline lookup yields CDR1 MNHNY and CDR2 SVGAGI (reference sequence). CDR3 length: 13 residues. CDR3 DNA: TGTGCCAGCAGTTACCGGGACAGGGATACGCAGTATTTT. It translates to CASSYRDRDTQYF.

This clone was recorded once. This chain links TRBV28 with TRBJ2-1, with 7 bases aligning to TRBD2. CDR3 size: 17 residues. The germline CDR1 and CDR2 sequences are MDHEN and SYDVKM. J was trimmed by 2 bases and V by 2 bases; bases with no gene match: 9. CDR3 bases: TGTGCCAGCAGTTTAGGGAGGGGTCAGGATGCCTACAATGAGCAGTTCTTC. Protein: CASSLGRGQDAYNEQFF.

The CDR3 sequence: CASSKGEGMTAGELFF. DNA for the CDR3: TGTGCCAGCAGCAAAGGTGAGGGTATGACGGCCGGGGAGCTGTTTTTT. V and J are TRBV21-1 and TRBJ2-2; TRBD2 is the table's D call, not checked against the DNA. TRBV21-1 is recorded as a pseudogene. This CDR3 has 16 amino acids.

A remark on this clone: Other DNA sequences in the same sample also yield this CDR3. The V gene is TRBV29-1, the J gene TRBJ2-2; D gene uncertain. V was cut by 4 bases and J by 7 bases, with 7 bases left in between. The germline V gene has CDR1 SQVTM and CDR2 ANQGSEA. The CDR3 spans 11 residues. The CDR3 bases are TGCAGCGTTGCCGGTGGCGGGGAGCTGTTTTTT. Protein: CSVAGGGELFF.

About this clone: Other DNA variants within this sample encode the same CDR3. The V and J genes are TRBV28 and TRBJ2-7, with D maybe TRBD2 (6 bases). CDR1 is MDHEN, CDR2 SYDVKM, per germline. The V gene lost 2 bases and the J gene lost 0 bases, with 11 bases spanning the gap. The CDR3 is made up of 15 amino acids. The CDR3 here is CASSLPGSGSYEQYF. In DNA, the CDR3 is TGTGCCAGCAGTTTACCCGGGAGTGGCTCCTACGAGCAGTACTTC.

V and J are TRBV7-9 and TRBJ1-2; 7 bases line up with TRBD1. Germline V gives CDR1 SEHNR, CDR2 FQNEAQ (reference sequence). This CDR3 is 13 amino acids long. Trimming cost V 5 bases and J 10 bases; bases outside gene matches: 10. CDR3 sequence (DNA): TGTGCCAGCAGCCCCCCGACAGGGTTGGACTACACCTTC. Its protein is CASSPPTGLDYTF.

This chain joins TRBV6-6 and TRBJ2-2, with 13 positions matching TRBD2. V dropped 6 bases and J dropped 6; count of bases not matched to a gene: 7. Germline CDR1 and CDR2: MNHNY and SVGAGI (reference sequence). The CDR3 contains 16 residues. CDR3 protein: CASSPRTSGRSGELFF. CDR3 nucleotide sequence: TGTGCCAGCAGCCCTCGGACTAGCGGGAGATCCGGGGAGCTGTTTTTT.

V usage is TRBV28 and J usage is TRBJ2-7; 7 bases fit TRBD1. V lost 6 bases and J lost 3; bases outside the gene matches: 5. The germline CDR1 and CDR2 sequences are MDHEN and SYDVKM. CDR3 length: 13 amino acids. CDR3: CASRTDRDYEQYF. DNA for the CDR3: TGTGCCAGCAGAACCGACAGGGACTACGAGCAGTACTTC.

This chain joins TRBV7-2 and TRBJ2-7, with TRBD2 as a possible D gene (5 bases). Trimming took off 2 bases at V and 1 base at J, with 21 bases between the two ends. The germline V gene has CDR1 SGHTA and CDR2 FQGNSA. This CDR3 is built from 18 residues. CDR3 region: CASSLKGWELGPSYEQYF. The CDR3 coding sequence is TGTGCCAGCAGCTTAAAGGGATGGGAGCTAGGCCCATCCTACGAGCAGTACTTC. Full variable domain (outside the CDR3, taken from reference TRBV7-2 and TRBJ2-7): GAGVSQSPSNKVTEKGKDVELRCDPISGHTALYWYRQSLGQGLEFLIYFQGNSAPDKSGLPSDRFSAERTGGSVSTLTIQRTQQEDSAVYLCASSLKGWELGPSYEQYFGPGTRLTVT.

In DNA form, the CDR3 reads TGCGCCAGCAGCCGAGGACAGTGGGATTCACCCCTCCACTTT. Amino acid sequence: CASSRGQWDSPLHF. The V gene is TRBV5-1, the J gene TRBJ1-6; possible D gene TRBD1, 6 bases. This CDR3 is 14 amino acids long. V was trimmed by 4 bases and J by 8 bases, leaving 13 bases between them. Germline values: CDR1 SGHRS, CDR2 YFSETQ.

This sequence joins TRBV19 and TRBJ1-2, with D uncertain. Germline V gene data show CDR1 as LNHDA and CDR2 as SQIVND (reference sequence). Deletions cut 6 bases from V and 7 bases from J, with 18 bases between. The CDR3 is made up of 14 amino acids. The CDR3, as DNA: TGTGCCAGTAGCCCGCTAACGGTTCCTCTTGGCTACACCTTC. Amino acids: CASSPLTVPLGYTF.

V is TRBV7-6 and J is TRBJ2-7; 10 positions match TRBD1. CDR1 and CDR2 from the germline V gene are SGHVS and FNYEAQ. The CDR3 length is 15 residues. V was pared by 3 bases and J by 5 bases, with 7 bases of the junction left unmatched. This CDR3 reads CASSLDRGKINEQYF. The CDR3 DNA reads TGTGCCAGCAGCTTGGACAGGGGGAAGATCAACGAGCAGTACTTC.